The rows below give T cell receptor beta chains drawn from one sample of a study of blood T cell repertoires in COVID-19. Assay: immunoSEQ multiplex PCR; the TCRdb copy retains only in-frame clones and omits some. The table shows roughly 260,000 clones, with 70% to 85% occurring only once. Sequencing used peripheral blood. All receptors come from a woman aged 80 or older with active or convalescent COVID-19. Each CDR3 is given with its conserved first and last residue. Each record gives: V gene, D gene, J gene, clone size, CDR3 DNA, CDR3 protein. A D gene is named only where the DNA matches it firmly. For some rows the clone size is stated as once, few or many, or as a class when expanded; others skip it.

v_call: TRBV2
d_call: -
j_call: TRBJ2-5
clone_size: once
cdr3_nt: TGTGCCAGCAGCGAACAGGGAATTTTTGGGGAGACCCAGTACTTC
cdr3_aa: CASSEQGIFGETQYF

v_call: TRBV18
d_call: -
j_call: TRBJ1-3
clone_size: -
cdr3_nt: TGTGCCAGCTCACCCCAACAGGGAGTAAGTGGAAACACCATATATTTT
cdr3_aa: CASSPQQGVSGNTIYF

v_call: TRBV6-5
d_call: -
j_call: TRBJ1-5
clone_size: -
cdr3_nt: TGTGCCAGCAGCCAGACCAGACAGGGCAATCAGCCCCAGCATTTT
cdr3_aa: CASSQTRQGNQPQHF

v_call: TRBV6-2/TRBV6-3
d_call: -
j_call: TRBJ1-5
clone_size: -
cdr3_nt: TGTGCCAGCAGTTCCGGCGGATCCAATCAGCCCCAGCATTTT
cdr3_aa: CASSSGGSNQPQHF

v_call: TRBV10-3
d_call: TRBD2
j_call: TRBJ2-7
clone_size: -
cdr3_nt: TGTGCCATCAGTGCGACCCCTGGGCGGGAGGACTCCTACGAGCAGTACTTC
cdr3_aa: CAISATPGREDSYEQYF

v_call: TRBV7-9
d_call: -
j_call: TRBJ1-2
clone_size: once
cdr3_nt: TGTGCCAGCTCCCGACAGGCAAACTATGGCTACACCTTC
cdr3_aa: CASSRQANYGYTF

v_call: TRBV3-1/TRBV3-2
d_call: -
j_call: TRBJ1-5
clone_size: -
cdr3_nt: TGTGCCAGCAGCCAGGGAAATACTAGGGAGCCCCAGCATTTT
cdr3_aa: CASSQGNTREPQHF

v_call: TRBV19
d_call: TRBD2
j_call: TRBJ2-3
clone_size: -
cdr3_nt: TGTGCCAGTAGTATAGATTTCGCGGGAGAGGTCACAGATACGCAGTATTTT
cdr3_aa: CASSIDFAGEVTDTQYF

v_call: TRBV19
d_call: TRBD1
j_call: TRBJ1-1
clone_size: once
cdr3_nt: TGTGCCAGTAGTCTCGGGACAGGGAACACTGAAGCTTTCTTT
cdr3_aa: CASSLGTGNTEAFF

v_call: TRBV28
d_call: TRBD1
j_call: TRBJ2-7
clone_size: -
cdr3_nt: TGTGCCAGCAGGCAAAGACAGGGGGTCTACGAGCAGTACTTC
cdr3_aa: CASRQRQGVYEQYF

v_call: TRBV7-9
d_call: TRBD2
j_call: TRBJ2-5
clone_size: -
cdr3_nt: TGTGCCAGCAGCTTAAACCCTAGCGGCCAAGAGACCCAGTACTTC
cdr3_aa: CASSLNPSGQETQYF

v_call: TRBV5-6
d_call: TRBD1
j_call: TRBJ1-3
clone_size: -
cdr3_nt: TGTGCCAGCAGCTTTGGACCTACAGGGGAGGACACCATATATTTT
cdr3_aa: CASSFGPTGEDTIYF

v_call: TRBV11-2
d_call: TRBD2
j_call: TRBJ2-3
clone_size: -
cdr3_nt: TGTGCCAGCAGCTGGACTAGTCCGGATACGCAGTATTTT
cdr3_aa: CASSWTSPDTQYF

v_call: TRBV5-4
d_call: -
j_call: TRBJ2-3
clone_size: -
cdr3_nt: TGTGCCAGCACCTTTGGGGGGGACAGGAGCACAGATACGCAGTATTTT
cdr3_aa: CASTFGGDRSTDTQYF

v_call: TRBV6-5
d_call: TRBD2
j_call: TRBJ2-3
clone_size: -
cdr3_nt: TGTGCCAGCAGGACTAGCGGGGGCATAGCGCAGTATTTT
cdr3_aa: CASRTSGGIAQYF

v_call: TRBV6-5
d_call: TRBD1
j_call: TRBJ2-2
clone_size: -
cdr3_nt: TGTGCCATCGAACAGGGGTTGGGGGAGCTGTTTTTT
cdr3_aa: CAIEQGLGELFF

v_call: TRBV27
d_call: TRBD1
j_call: TRBJ2-1
clone_size: -
cdr3_nt: TGTGCCAGCGGGACAGGCGAGAGAGAGCAGTTCTTC
cdr3_aa: CASGTGEREQFF

v_call: TRBV19
d_call: TRBD2
j_call: TRBJ2-5
clone_size: -
cdr3_nt: TGTGCCAGTACTAGCGGGAGGGCCCCGGAGACCCAGTACTTC
cdr3_aa: CASTSGRAPETQYF

v_call: TRBV7-6
d_call: TRBD2
j_call: TRBJ2-5
clone_size: -
cdr3_nt: TGTGCCAGCAGTTCAATTAGCGGGGGGACCCTTTTGGAGACCCAGTACTTC
cdr3_aa: CASSSISGGTLLETQYF

v_call: TRBV5-1
d_call: TRBD1
j_call: TRBJ2-3
clone_size: -
cdr3_nt: TGCGCCAGCAGCTCAGGGGGCTCAGATACGCAGTATTTT
cdr3_aa: CASSSGGSDTQYF

v_call: TRBV3-1/TRBV3-2
d_call: -
j_call: TRBJ1-3
clone_size: -
cdr3_nt: TGTGCCAGCAGCCAGCCGGGCCAATGGGAGACTGGAAACACCATATATTTT
cdr3_aa: CASSQPGQWETGNTIYF

v_call: TRBV20-1
d_call: -
j_call: TRBJ2-2
clone_size: -
cdr3_nt: TGCAGTGGTAGTCCAGGACTCAACACCGGGGAGCTGTTTTTT
cdr3_aa: CSGSPGLNTGELFF

v_call: TRBV15
d_call: -
j_call: TRBJ2-7
clone_size: once
cdr3_nt: TGTGCCACCAGCAGGGACGGGGGCTACGAGCAGTACTTC
cdr3_aa: CATSRDGGYEQYF

v_call: TRBV27
d_call: TRBD2
j_call: TRBJ2-7
clone_size: -
cdr3_nt: TGTGCCAGCAGTTTATTAGGAAAAGGACTAGCGGGAGGAACCTACGAGCAGTACTTC
cdr3_aa: CASSLLGKGLAGGTYEQYF

v_call: TRBV27
d_call: TRBD1
j_call: TRBJ1-2
clone_size: few
cdr3_nt: TGTGCCAGCAGGACTACAGGGGGCGGTTTACTCTATGGCTACACCTTC
cdr3_aa: CASRTTGGGLLYGYTF

v_call: TRBV6-1
d_call: -
j_call: TRBJ1-2
clone_size: -
cdr3_nt: TGTGCCAGCAGTGAAGGTAGGGGCCGGGTCTATGGCTACACCTTC
cdr3_aa: CASSEGRGRVYGYTF

v_call: TRBV5-6
d_call: TRBD1
j_call: TRBJ2-7
clone_size: -
cdr3_nt: TGTGCCAGCAGCCCGACGACAGGGGCTTCGTACGAGCAGTACTTC
cdr3_aa: CASSPTTGASYEQYF

v_call: TRBV18
d_call: -
j_call: TRBJ2-5
clone_size: once
cdr3_nt: TGTGCCAGCTCACCACCCGGTCCAGGAGAGACCCAGTACTTC
cdr3_aa: CASSPPGPGETQYF

v_call: TRBV10-2
d_call: -
j_call: TRBJ2-5
clone_size: -
cdr3_nt: TGCGCCAGCAGTGGGCTGACTATCCAAGAGACCCAGTACTTC
cdr3_aa: CASSGLTIQETQYF

v_call: TRBV10-2
d_call: -
j_call: TRBJ2-2
clone_size: -
cdr3_nt: TGCGCCAGCACCCCCCCTAGGAGGGCCTGGACCGGGGAGCTGTTTTTT
cdr3_aa: CASTPPRRAWTGELFF

v_call: TRBV29-1
d_call: -
j_call: TRBJ2-7
clone_size: -
cdr3_nt: TGCAGCGTGACCGGGGGTTTAGGCGAGCAGTACTTC
cdr3_aa: CSVTGGLGEQYF

v_call: TRBV28
d_call: TRBD2
j_call: TRBJ2-1
clone_size: few
cdr3_nt: TGTGCCAGCAGTCCTCTGACTAGCGGTGTTTTTCGGGAGCAGTTCTTC
cdr3_aa: CASSPLTSGVFREQFF

v_call: TRBV5-1
d_call: -
j_call: TRBJ1-2
clone_size: -
cdr3_nt: TGCGCCAGCAGCCTAAGACAGGACGGCTATGGCTACACCTTC
cdr3_aa: CASSLRQDGYGYTF

v_call: TRBV30
d_call: -
j_call: TRBJ1-1
clone_size: -
cdr3_nt: TGTGCCTGGAGGCCAGGGCGAGATTTGAACACTGAAGCTTTCTTT
cdr3_aa: CAWRPGRDLNTEAFF

v_call: TRBV6-5
d_call: TRBD2
j_call: TRBJ2-3
clone_size: -
cdr3_nt: TGTGCCAGCAGGTCGGGCGGGGGGGCAGATACGCAGTATTTT
cdr3_aa: CASRSGGGADTQYF

v_call: TRBV12-3/TRBV12-4
d_call: TRBD1
j_call: TRBJ2-1
clone_size: few
cdr3_nt: TGTGCCAGCAGTTTGGGACAGTACAATGAGCAGTTCTTC
cdr3_aa: CASSLGQYNEQFF

v_call: TRBV14
d_call: -
j_call: TRBJ1-3
clone_size: -
cdr3_nt: TGTGCCAGCAGCCCTGCCCTTCTAAGCTCTGGAAACACCATATATTTT
cdr3_aa: CASSPALLSSGNTIYF

v_call: TRBV28
d_call: TRBD2
j_call: TRBJ2-1
clone_size: -
cdr3_nt: TGTGCCACCCGACCGGCGGGAGTTTTTGACAATGAGCAGTTCTTC
cdr3_aa: CATRPAGVFDNEQFF

v_call: TRBV7-2
d_call: -
j_call: TRBJ1-2
clone_size: -
cdr3_nt: TGTGCCAGCAGCCGCATTATCGGGGTCAAAAACTATGGCTACACCTTC
cdr3_aa: CASSRIIGVKNYGYTF

v_call: TRBV3-1/TRBV3-2
d_call: TRBD1
j_call: TRBJ1-4
clone_size: -
cdr3_nt: TGTGCCAGCAGCCGAGGGACAGGGAATAATGAAAAACTGTTTTTT
cdr3_aa: CASSRGTGNNEKLFF

v_call: TRBV27
d_call: -
j_call: TRBJ2-7
clone_size: -
cdr3_nt: TGTGCCAGCAGTTTCGACAGGATGGCCCCCTACGAGCAGTACTTC
cdr3_aa: CASSFDRMAPYEQYF

v_call: TRBV9
d_call: TRBD2
j_call: TRBJ2-1
clone_size: -
cdr3_nt: TGTGCCAGCAGCGTAGAGGGCGGGAGCGTCTACAATGAGCAGTTCTTC
cdr3_aa: CASSVEGGSVYNEQFF

v_call: TRBV11-2
d_call: -
j_call: TRBJ2-7
clone_size: -
cdr3_nt: TGTGCCAGCAGCTTAGCGGTCGGGCGGGTTCCCTCCTACGAGCAGTACTTC
cdr3_aa: CASSLAVGRVPSYEQYF

v_call: TRBV9
d_call: -
j_call: TRBJ2-3
clone_size: -
cdr3_nt: TGTGCCAGCAGCGTAGCTCCCCCCGGGGCAGATACGCAGTATTTT
cdr3_aa: CASSVAPPGADTQYF

v_call: TRBV7-9
d_call: TRBD1
j_call: TRBJ1-5
clone_size: -
cdr3_nt: TGTGCCAGCAGCCCGACAGGGAGCAATCAGCCCCAGCATTTT
cdr3_aa: CASSPTGSNQPQHF

v_call: TRBV11-3
d_call: TRBD2
j_call: TRBJ2-4
clone_size: -
cdr3_nt: TGTGCAAGCATTGCGGGAGGGAATAAAAACATTCAGTACTTC
cdr3_aa: CASIAGGNKNIQYF

v_call: TRBV5-1
d_call: TRBD1
j_call: TRBJ1-2
clone_size: -
cdr3_nt: TGCGCCAGCAGCGTGGACAGGGCCTATGGCTACACCTTC
cdr3_aa: CASSVDRAYGYTF

v_call: TRBV18
d_call: -
j_call: TRBJ1-1
clone_size: -
cdr3_nt: TGTGCCAGCTCACCAATCCTCCGTGAAGCTTTCTTT
cdr3_aa: CASSPILREAFF

v_call: TRBV11-2
d_call: -
j_call: TRBJ2-7
clone_size: few
cdr3_nt: TGTGCCAGCAGCGGGGACATTAGCTCCTACGAGCAGTACTTC
cdr3_aa: CASSGDISSYEQYF

v_call: TRBV5-1
d_call: -
j_call: TRBJ1-1
clone_size: -
cdr3_nt: TGCGCCAGCAGCGCCGAAACAGGCGCTGAAGCTTTCTTT
cdr3_aa: CASSAETGAEAFF

v_call: TRBV11-2
d_call: TRBD1
j_call: TRBJ1-1
clone_size: -
cdr3_nt: TGTGCCAGCAGCTTCTGGGACAGGGGGATTCGCATGAACACTGAAGCTTTCTTT
cdr3_aa: CASSFWDRGIRMNTEAFF

v_call: TRBV24-1
d_call: -
j_call: TRBJ1-1
clone_size: once
cdr3_nt: TGTGCCACCAGTGACACGGGACACCCGAACACTGAAGCTTTCTTT
cdr3_aa: CATSDTGHPNTEAFF

v_call: TRBV5-6
d_call: TRBD1
j_call: TRBJ1-4
clone_size: -
cdr3_nt: TGTGCCAGCAGCTCCGGACAGGGGGCCTATGAAAAACTGTTTTTT
cdr3_aa: CASSSGQGAYEKLFF